The next 12 T cell receptor beta chains were all read from a single sample in a study of T cell repertoires in cytomegalovirus infection. One entry per CDR3 protein, called by TCRdb with MiXCR from the reads. The table shows about 360,000 distinct CDR3 sequences, with about 35% occurring only once. No antigen is known for these receptors. Material: cultured PBMCs, obtained from culture after CMV antigen stimulation. These receptor sequences come from a human donor in good health (CMV status not recorded). Some clones in this sample may be carry-over from other donors' samples.

This clonotype appeared a single time. This chain links TRBV5-1 with TRBJ2-4, with 8 bases matching TRBD1. The CDR3 is 16 amino acids. After removal of 4 bases from V and 9 bases from J, the junction contained 15 bases not matched to a gene. CDR1 is SGHRS, CDR2 YFSETQ, per germline. Here the CDR3 reads CASSPAGTGFMGIQYF. CDR3 coding DNA: TGCGCCAGCAGCCCGGCTGGGACAGGTTTTATGGGCATTCAGTACTTC.

This clonotype was seen many times. This sequence joins TRBV4-3 and TRBJ2-3; 9 bases agree with TRBD2. This CDR3 is 17 amino acids long. Losses at the gene ends were 1 base for V and 4 bases for J; bases not matched to a gene: 9. From germline, CDR1 is LGHNA and CDR2 YSLEER. DNA for the CDR3: TGCGCCAGCAGCCAAGGTCCTAGCGGGATGTGGCCAGATACGCAGTATTTT. Protein product: CASSQGPSGMWPDTQYF.

This clonotype has only a few counts. The rearrangement uses TRBV27 and TRBJ1-6, with D tentatively TRBD1 (5 bases). Trimming stripped 4 bases from V and 8 bases from J, with 27 bases between. This CDR3 contains 19 residues. In germline, CDR1 is MNHEY, CDR2 SMNVEV (reference sequence). The CDR3 nucleotides are TGTGCCAGCAGTTCATACGGCCCTGGGTTTCAGGGTGGGGATTCACCCCTCCACTTT. Translated, it gives CASSSYGPGFQGGDSPLHF.

As to this clonotype: The junction differs from germline at one of its ends, possibly a read error. The V and J genes are TRBV15 and TRBJ2-1; 7 nucleotides line up with TRBD2. CDR3 length equals 13 residues. From germline, CDR1 is LNHNV and CDR2 YYDKDF (reference sequence). DNA of the CDR3: TGTGCCACCAGCAGAAGCCGGACTAGGGTCTCTCTCTTC. It specifies CATSRSRTRVSLF.

The chain couples TRBV27 to TRBJ2-3; 11 nucleotides match TRBD1. This CDR3 contains 17 residues. Germline CDR1 MNHEY, CDR2 SMNVEV (reference sequence). Trimming cost V 5 bases and J 2 bases; bases outside gene matches: 9. CDR3 loop: CASSLLRTGGNTDTQYF. In DNA form, the CDR3 reads TGTGCCAGCAGTCTTCTCCGGACAGGGGGCAACACAGATACGCAGTATTTT.

This clonotype occurred a few times. V and J are TRBV11-2 and TRBJ2-1; TRBD2 matches 12 bases. Looked up from germline, CDR1 is SGHAT and CDR2 is FQNNGV. This CDR3 region has 15 residues. V dropped 7 bases and J dropped 7; count of bases not matched to a gene: 8. The CDR3 is CASTPGLAGFNEQFF. CDR3 sequence (DNA): TGTGCCAGCACCCCCGGACTAGCGGGATTTAATGAGCAGTTCTTC.

This clonotype was found many times. The genes are TRBV7-8 and TRBJ1-5; no clear D gene. Germline CDR1 reads SGHVS; CDR2 reads FQNEAQ. The V gene lost 3 bases and the J gene lost 6 bases, with 12 bases spanning the gap. The length of the CDR3 is 14 residues. The CDR3 DNA reads TGTGCCAGCAGCTTCGCGGGGTCTTTTCAGCCCCAGCATTTT. Protein product: CASSFAGSFQPQHF.

This clonotype was recorded a few times. The V and J genes are TRBV29-1 and TRBJ2-3; D might be TRBD2 (6 bases). CDR1 and CDR2 (germline): SQVTM, ANQGSEA. Trimming shortened V by 1 base and J by 1 base, and 18 bases separated the two germline ends. The CDR3 consists of 17 residues. The CDR3 region is CSVEVLSVGGGTDTQYF. As DNA, the CDR3 is TGCAGCGTTGAAGTGCTAAGTGTGGGCGGGGGCACAGATACGCAGTATTTT.

The sample holds a few counts of this clonotype. The J gene is TRBJ1-3, the V gene TRBV6-5, with unresolved D. Germline V CDR1 and CDR2: MNHEY, SVGAGI. V lost 0 bases to trimming and J lost 1 base, with 7 bases between them. This CDR3 contains 15 residues. The CDR3 reads CASSYSIVSGNTIYF. The DNA of the CDR3 is TGTGCCAGCAGTTACTCGATTGTATCTGGAAACACCATATATTTT.

This chain connects TRBV24-1 to TRBJ2-1; 7 positions agree with TRBD2. The V segment lost 3 bases and the J segment 3 bases; nucleotides outside the gene matches: 7. Germline CDR1 KGHDR, CDR2 SFDVKD. This CDR3 contains 16 residues. The CDR3: CATSDPTGTNYNEQFF. The CDR3 region has the DNA TGTGCCACCAGTGATCCTACCGGGACTAACTACAATGAGCAGTTCTTC.

The chain recombines TRBV28 with TRBJ2-1, with D possibly called TRBD1 or TRBD2 (5 bases each). Trimming left V 5 bases short and J 8 bases short, with 22 bases between. The CDR3 loop spans 16 amino acids. Germline V gene sequence: CDR1 MDHEN, CDR2 SYDVKM. This CDR3 reads CASSGGGAARRDEQFF. The CDR3 region has the DNA TGTGCCAGCAGTGGGGGTGGTGCGGCCCGACGCGATGAGCAGTTCTTC.

This clonotype was seen more than once but under ten times. The chain couples TRBV5-6 to TRBJ2-3, with 8 bases aligning to TRBD2. CDR3 length: 15 amino acids. Unmatched junction bases numbered 10, after V lost 4 bases and J lost 6 bases. Germline V gene sequence: CDR1 SGHDT, CDR2 YYEEEE. CDR3 residues: CASSPGTRWTDTQYF. The CDR3 bases are TGTGCCAGCAGCCCTGGGACTAGATGGACGGATACGCAGTATTTT.